A single sample gave rise to the 3 T cell receptor beta chains below, sequenced in a study of blood T cell repertoires in COVID-19. Sequencing was performed with immunoSEQ multiplex PCR; in TCRdb, only in-frame clones are kept and a portion is missing. In the table there are 12,000 or so clones, more than 90% of which are singletons. Sequencing was done on a sample of peripheral blood. Receptors were obtained from a man between 65 and 85 years old with active COVID-19.

The DNA for the CDR3 is TGTGCCATCAGTGAGAAATGGACAGGGTCTAACGAGCAGTACTTC. It yields the protein CAISEKWTGSNEQYF. The gene calls are TRBV10-3 and TRBJ2-7; 8 nucleotides line up with TRBD1. V gave up 2 bases and J gave up 5 bases; unmatched junction bases: 8. CDR3 length equals 15 residues. Germline CDR1 reads ENHRY; CDR2 reads SYGVKD.

The DNA for the CDR3 is TGCAGCGTTGAATCCGGGTCCACAGATACGCAGTATTTT. Its protein is CSVESGSTDTQYF. V usage is TRBV29-1 and J usage is TRBJ2-3; D gene ambiguous. Trimming cost V 2 bases and J 2 bases, with 8 bases left between them. This CDR3 is 13 amino acids long. Looked up from germline, CDR1 is SQVTM and CDR2 is ANQGSEA.

The rearrangement links TRBV9 to TRBJ2-3, with TRBD2 matching 8 bases. This CDR3 spans 15 amino acids. With V trimmed by 3 bases and J by 2 bases, 5 bases remained unmatched. CDR1 is SGDLS and CDR2 is YYNGEE in the germline V gene. The CDR3 spells CASSALAELTDTQYF. CDR3 nucleotide sequence: TGTGCCAGCAGCGCACTAGCGGAGCTCACAGATACGCAGTATTTT.